Described below is a single T cell receptor (beta chain) sequence and its context. Its antigen specificity is not known. No qualities accompany the bases; no much larger clone lies one base away. The CDR3 regions of human TCRbeta chains were subjected to immunosequencing. On the study's bioinformatics: Repertoire TCRs were matched against a reference library of SARS-CoV-2-specific TCRs generated with the MIRA antigen-specificity platform. Breadth was defined as the fraction of unique TCRs that were SARS-CoV-2-associated, and depth was defined as the fraction of total T cells that were SARS-CoV-2-associated. Using the MIRA data, each spike-specific TCR was mapped to the spike region that the TCR reacts to and placed in a CD4 or CD8 class. Log10-transformed breadth and depth values were compared by one-way ANOVA with Sidak's multiple comparisons tests. Here the immuneACCESS table is served through TCRdb, limited to in-frame sequences with V and J called. Missing clones are a known gap in these copies; in checked studies unresolved V genes cover under half, and the rest lacks a known reason. That table supplies the V and J calls and clone size; D and trimming were determined from the DNA. The sample profile shows roughly 130,000 clones; roughly 92% of them were found once. The top ten constitute approximately 1.5% of the sample.

The data were taken from a study of T cell responses to AZD1222 COVID-19 vaccine (TCRdb year 2021). Context from the whole study: Because spike-specific TCR depth and breadth did not differ between the two schedules, AZD1222 recipients who got a second dose at roughly 4 weeks were pooled with those who got a second dose at roughly 12 weeks. A total of over 230 trial participants underwent TCR sequencing, of whom some 210 received two doses of AZD1222 and some 26 received two doses of the MenACWY control vaccine. Trial participants were enrolled by age into subgroups of 18-55, 56-69 and 70-plus years, and around 150, 29 and 61 TCR-sequenced participants, respectively, were included in these subgroups. Results and caveats for the whole study, not just this receptor: Vaccine-associated CD4 TCRs spanned the whole spike protein, with dominant responses in regions 160-218 and 743-854. After two AZD1222 doses, spike-specific TCR breadth and depth were significantly higher than at day 0 and than in MenACWY recipients. Epitopes outside the regions mutated in the B.1.351 and B.1.1.7 variants were reportedly recognized by nearly half of the unique spike-specific TCRs. Conclusions about previously exposed vaccinees were limited because only five to seven AZD1222 recipients were SARS-CoV-2 seropositive at baseline. Because no day 14 peak-response samples were available, the repertoires could be characterized only after the peak T cell response. The 56-69-year group was small, and its depth increase did not reach significance, likely because of low power. Most participants were white British and females outnumbered males, and the authors suggested that clonal diversity may have been underestimated.

The germline V gene encodes CDR1 GTSNPN and CDR2 SVGIG (reference sequence). V is reduced by 2 bases and J by 0 bases, leaving a spacing of 10 bases between them. The CDR3 has 14 amino acids, counting the end cysteine and phenylalanine. CDR3 DNA is the only sequence kept; it has 42 bases, read in frame from the first base. What this sample's time point label stands for: baseline before first vaccination. Vaccinee samples came from UK trials COV001 and COV002, including a single-blind randomized controlled phase 2/3 trial of AZD1222 (ChAdOx1 nCoV-19) in healthy adults. For TCRbeta chain sequencing, PBMC samples were collected from trial participants at day 0 and at day 28 after the second dose.

The sequence derives from an adult in good health. The V gene is TRBV30 and the J gene is TRBJ2-5, with no confident D gene call. This specimen was peripheral blood, taken on day 0 of AZD1222 vaccination. This receptor carries the CDR3 CAWSFNLYQETQYF. Read as DNA, the sequence is TGTGCCTGGAGTTTTAACTTATACCAAGAGACCCAGTACTTC.